The present T cell receptor (beta chain) was sequenced within a study of CD8+CD57+ T cells in acquired aplastic anemia. In the study overall: An average of roughly 2.9 ug of DNA was obtained from sorted CD4+ and CD8+ cells. Among healthy donors, CD4+ cells averaged roughly 11 million reads.

The use of genomic DNA as template underpinned the TCR beta VDJ and CDR3 profiling. TCRdb re-analysed the reads in MiXCR, keeping a single row per CDR3 protein. The sample includes about 210,000 distinct CDR3 sequences, 30% to 40% of them seen just once. Germline V gene lookup returns CDR1 SNHLY and CDR2 FYNNEI. The CDR3 has 14 residues. The V gene end was trimmed by 7 bases and the J gene end by 7 bases; junction bases not matched to a gene: 5. With regard to this clonotype: The target antigen is unknown. This sequence may be a read error, since a much larger clone differs from it by one base.

Study outcomes and limitations: Almost 30 shared CD8+ CDR3s appeared highly expressed within patients' immunodominant clones. Researchers reported that CD8+ Simpson's diversity was not significantly different in patients versus controls.

The sequenced sample was sorted CD4+, CD8+, or CD8+CD57+ T cells (not recorded which) from PBMCs. The TCR was taken from a human donor in good health, serving as a control. The chain is built from TRBV2 and TRBJ1-4, with TRBD1 identical over 11 bases. Here the CDR3 reads CASNGQGAFEKLFF. DNA for the CDR3: TGTGCCAGCAACGGACAGGGGGCATTTGAAAAACTGTTTTTT.